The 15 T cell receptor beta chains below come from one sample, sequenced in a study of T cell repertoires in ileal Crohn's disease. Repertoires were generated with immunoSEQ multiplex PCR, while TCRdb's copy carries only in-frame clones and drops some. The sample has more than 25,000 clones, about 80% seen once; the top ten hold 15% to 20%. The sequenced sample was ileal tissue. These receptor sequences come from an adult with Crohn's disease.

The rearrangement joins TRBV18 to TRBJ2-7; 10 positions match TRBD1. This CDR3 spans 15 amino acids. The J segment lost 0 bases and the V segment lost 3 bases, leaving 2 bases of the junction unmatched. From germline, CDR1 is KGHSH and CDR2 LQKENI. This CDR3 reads CASSPRTGGSYEQYF. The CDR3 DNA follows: TGTGCCAGCTCACCGAGGACAGGGGGCTCCTACGAGCAGTACTTC.

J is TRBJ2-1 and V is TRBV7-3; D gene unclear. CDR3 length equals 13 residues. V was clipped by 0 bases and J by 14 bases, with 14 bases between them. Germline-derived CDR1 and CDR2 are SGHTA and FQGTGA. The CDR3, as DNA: TGTGCCAGCAGCTTAACACCTCGCCTAACGAAGTTCTTC. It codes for CASSLTPRLTKFF.

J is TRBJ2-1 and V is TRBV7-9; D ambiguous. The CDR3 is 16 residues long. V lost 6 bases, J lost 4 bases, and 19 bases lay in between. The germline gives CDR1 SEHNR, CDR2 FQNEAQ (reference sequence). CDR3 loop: CASSLKTPSRYNEQFF. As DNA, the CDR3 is TGTGCCAGCAGTCTTAAGACTCCCTCGAGGTACAATGAGCAGTTCTTC.

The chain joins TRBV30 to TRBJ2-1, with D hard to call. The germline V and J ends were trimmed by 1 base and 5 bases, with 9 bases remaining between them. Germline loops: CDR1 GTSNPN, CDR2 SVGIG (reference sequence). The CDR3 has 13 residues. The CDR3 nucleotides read TGTGCCTGGAGTGGGCAGGCCAACAATGAGCAGTTCTTC. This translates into CAWSGQANNEQFF.

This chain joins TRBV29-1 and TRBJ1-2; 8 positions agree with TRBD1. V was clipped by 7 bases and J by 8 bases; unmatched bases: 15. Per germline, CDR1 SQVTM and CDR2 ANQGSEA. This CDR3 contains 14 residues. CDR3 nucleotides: TGCAGCGGTTCGGGACAGGTGACAACTATCGGCTACACCTTC. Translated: CSGSGQVTTIGYTF.

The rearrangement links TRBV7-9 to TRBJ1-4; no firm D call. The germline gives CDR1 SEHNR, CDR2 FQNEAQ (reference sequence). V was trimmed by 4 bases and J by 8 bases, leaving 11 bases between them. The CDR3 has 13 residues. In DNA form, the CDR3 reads TGTGCCAGCAGCTATGACGGAGACGAAAAACTGTTTTTT. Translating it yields CASSYDGDEKLFF.

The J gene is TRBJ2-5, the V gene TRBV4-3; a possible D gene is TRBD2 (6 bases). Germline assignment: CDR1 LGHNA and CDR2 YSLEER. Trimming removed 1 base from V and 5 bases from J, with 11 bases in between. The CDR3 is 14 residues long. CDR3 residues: CASSQGLGGETQYF. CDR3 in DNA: TGCGCCAGCAGCCAAGGGCTCGGAGGGGAGACCCAGTACTTC.

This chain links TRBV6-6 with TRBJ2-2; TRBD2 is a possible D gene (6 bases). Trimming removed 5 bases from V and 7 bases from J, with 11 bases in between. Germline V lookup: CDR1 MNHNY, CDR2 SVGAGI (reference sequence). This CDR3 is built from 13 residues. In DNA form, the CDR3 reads TGTGCCAGCAGTCGTGGGGGAGGCGGGGAGCTGTTTTTT. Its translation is CASSRGGGGELFF.

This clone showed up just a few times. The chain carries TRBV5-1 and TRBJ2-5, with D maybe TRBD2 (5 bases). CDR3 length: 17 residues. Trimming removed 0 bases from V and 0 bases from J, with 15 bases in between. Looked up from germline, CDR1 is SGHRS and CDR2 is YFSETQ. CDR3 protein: CASSLGGILAYQETQYF. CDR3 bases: TGCGCCAGCAGCTTGGGAGGGATACTGGCGTACCAAGAGACCCAGTACTTC.

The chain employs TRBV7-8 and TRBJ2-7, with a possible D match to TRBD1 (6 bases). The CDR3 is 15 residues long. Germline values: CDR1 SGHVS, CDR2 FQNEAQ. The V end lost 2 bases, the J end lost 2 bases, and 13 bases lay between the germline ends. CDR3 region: CASSLTGGKTYEQYF. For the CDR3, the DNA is TGTGCCAGCAGCTTAACTGGGGGCAAAACCTACGAGCAGTACTTC.

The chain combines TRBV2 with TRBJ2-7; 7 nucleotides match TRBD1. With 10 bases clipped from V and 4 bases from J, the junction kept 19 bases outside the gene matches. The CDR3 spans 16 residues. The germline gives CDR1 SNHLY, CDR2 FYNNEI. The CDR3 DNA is TGTGCCACCCTCCCGAAGCTCGGGACAGCATCATACGAGCAGTACTTC. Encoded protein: CATLPKLGTASYEQYF.

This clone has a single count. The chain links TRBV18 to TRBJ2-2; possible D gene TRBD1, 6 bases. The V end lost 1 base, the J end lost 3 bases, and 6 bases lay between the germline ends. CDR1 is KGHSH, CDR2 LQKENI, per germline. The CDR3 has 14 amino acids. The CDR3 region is CASSPRQDTGELFF. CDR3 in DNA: TGTGCCAGCTCACCACGACAGGACACCGGGGAGCTGTTTTTT.

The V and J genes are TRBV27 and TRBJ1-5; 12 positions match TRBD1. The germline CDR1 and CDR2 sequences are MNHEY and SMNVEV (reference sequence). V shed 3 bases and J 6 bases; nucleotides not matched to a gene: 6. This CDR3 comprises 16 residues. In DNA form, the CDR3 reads TGTGCCAGCAGTTTCCAAGGGACAGGGGGCGGTCAGCCCCAGCATTTT. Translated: CASSFQGTGGGQPQHF.

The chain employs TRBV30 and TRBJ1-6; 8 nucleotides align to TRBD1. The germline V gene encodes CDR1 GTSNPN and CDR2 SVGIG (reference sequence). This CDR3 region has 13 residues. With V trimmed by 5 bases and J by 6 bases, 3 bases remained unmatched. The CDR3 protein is CAWQGQANSPLHF. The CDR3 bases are TGTGCCTGGCAGGGACAGGCTAATTCACCCCTCCACTTT.

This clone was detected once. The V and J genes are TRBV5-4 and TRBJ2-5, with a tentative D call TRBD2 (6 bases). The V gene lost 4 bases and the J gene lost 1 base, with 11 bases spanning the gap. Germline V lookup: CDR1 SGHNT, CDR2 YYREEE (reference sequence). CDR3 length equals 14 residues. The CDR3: CASSGGLTQETQYF. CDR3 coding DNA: TGTGCCAGCAGCGGGGGACTTACCCAAGAGACCCAGTACTTC. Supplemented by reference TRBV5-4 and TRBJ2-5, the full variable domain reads ETGVTQSPTHLIKTRGQQVTLRCSSQSGHNTVSWYQQALGQGPQFIFQYYREEENGRGNFPPRFSGLQFPNYSSELNVNALELDDSALYLCASSGGLTQETQYFGPGTRLLVL.